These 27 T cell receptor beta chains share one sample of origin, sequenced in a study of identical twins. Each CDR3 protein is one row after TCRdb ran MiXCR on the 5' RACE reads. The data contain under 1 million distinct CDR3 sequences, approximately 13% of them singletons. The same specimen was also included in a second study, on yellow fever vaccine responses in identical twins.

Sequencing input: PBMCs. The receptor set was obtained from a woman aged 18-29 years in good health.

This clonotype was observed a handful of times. The CDR3 loop reads CARRRLRGKYNEQFF. The CDR3 DNA reads as TGTGCCCGACGGCGCCTGAGGGGGAAGTACAATGAGCAGTTCTTC. The chain links TRBV6-1 to TRBJ2-1, with TRBD1 as a possible D gene (6 bases). The CDR3 has 15 residues. Germline V gives CDR1 MNHNS, CDR2 SASEGT. V gave up 11 bases and J gave up 4 bases, with 21 bases separating them.

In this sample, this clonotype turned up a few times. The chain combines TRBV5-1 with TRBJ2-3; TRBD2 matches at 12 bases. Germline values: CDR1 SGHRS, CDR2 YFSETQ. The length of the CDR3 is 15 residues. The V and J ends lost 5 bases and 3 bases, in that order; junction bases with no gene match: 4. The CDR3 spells CASSKGTSGTDTQYF. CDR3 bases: TGCGCCAGCAGTAAGGGGACTAGCGGGACAGATACGCAGTATTTT.

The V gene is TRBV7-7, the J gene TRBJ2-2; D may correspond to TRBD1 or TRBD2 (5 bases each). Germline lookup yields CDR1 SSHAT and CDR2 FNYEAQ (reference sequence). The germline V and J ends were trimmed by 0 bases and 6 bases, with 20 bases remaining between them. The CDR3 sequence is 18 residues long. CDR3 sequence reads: CASSLARDRLGEPGELFF. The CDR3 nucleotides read TGTGCCAGCAGCTTAGCGAGGGACCGTTTGGGGGAACCCGGGGAGCTGTTTTTT.

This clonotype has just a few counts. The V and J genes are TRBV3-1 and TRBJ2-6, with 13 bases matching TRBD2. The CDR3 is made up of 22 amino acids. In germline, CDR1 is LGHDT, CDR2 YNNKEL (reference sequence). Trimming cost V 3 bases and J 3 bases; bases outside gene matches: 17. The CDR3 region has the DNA TGTGCCAGCAGCCAGCGACTAGCGGGAGGACTATTGATCTGGGGTGGGGCCAACGTCCTGACTTTC. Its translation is CASSQRLAGGLLIWGGANVLTF.

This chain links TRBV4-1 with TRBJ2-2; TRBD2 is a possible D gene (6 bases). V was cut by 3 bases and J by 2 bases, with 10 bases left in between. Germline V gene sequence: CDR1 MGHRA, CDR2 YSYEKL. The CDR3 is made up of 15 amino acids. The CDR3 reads CASSHVGGNTGELFF. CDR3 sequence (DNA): TGCGCCAGCAGCCATGTGGGGGGAAACACCGGGGAGCTGTTTTTT.

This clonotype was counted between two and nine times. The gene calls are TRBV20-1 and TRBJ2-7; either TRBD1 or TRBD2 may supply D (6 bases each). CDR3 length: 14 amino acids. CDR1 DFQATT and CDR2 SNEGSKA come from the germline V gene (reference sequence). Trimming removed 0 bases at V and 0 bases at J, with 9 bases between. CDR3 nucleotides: TGCAGTGCTAGAGATCGGGGGCTCTCCTACGAGCAGTACTTC. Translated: CSARDRGLSYEQYF.

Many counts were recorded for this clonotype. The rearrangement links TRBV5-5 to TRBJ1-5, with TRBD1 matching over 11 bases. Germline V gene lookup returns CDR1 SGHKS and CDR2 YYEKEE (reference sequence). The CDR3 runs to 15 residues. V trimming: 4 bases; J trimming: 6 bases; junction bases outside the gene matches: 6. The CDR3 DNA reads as TGTGCCAGCAGCACTGGGACAGGGGGTGGTCAGCCCCAGCATTTT. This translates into CASSTGTGGGQPQHF.

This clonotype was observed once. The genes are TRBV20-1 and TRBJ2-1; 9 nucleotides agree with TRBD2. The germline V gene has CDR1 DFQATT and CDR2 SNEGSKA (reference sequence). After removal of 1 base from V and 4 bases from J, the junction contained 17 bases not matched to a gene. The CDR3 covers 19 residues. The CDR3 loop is CSARVLSLREGRIYNEQFF. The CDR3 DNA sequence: TGCAGTGCTAGAGTCCTCTCGTTGCGGGAGGGCCGCATATACAATGAGCAGTTCTTC.

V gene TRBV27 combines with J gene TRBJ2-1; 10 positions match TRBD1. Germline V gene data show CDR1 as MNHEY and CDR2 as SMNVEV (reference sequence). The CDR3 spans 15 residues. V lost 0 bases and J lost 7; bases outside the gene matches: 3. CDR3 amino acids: CASSLSGTGVNEQFF. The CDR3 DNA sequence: TGTGCCAGCAGTTTATCCGGGACAGGGGTGAATGAGCAGTTCTTC.

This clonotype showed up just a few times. The CDR3 region has the DNA TGTGCCAGCAGCTGGGGTGAGCAGTTCTTC. Translated: CASSWGEQFF. V is TRBV2 and J is TRBJ2-1; D is uncertain. V was trimmed by 6 bases and J by 9 bases, leaving 6 bases between them. The germline CDR1 and CDR2 sequences are SNHLY and FYNNEI. The length of the CDR3 is 10 residues. The full variable domain, its missing parts supplied by reference TRBV2 and TRBJ2-1, is EPEVTQTPSHQVTQMGQEVILRCVPISNHLYFYWYRQILGQKVEFLVSFYNNEISEKSEIFDDQFSVERPDGSNFTLKIRSTKLEDSAMYFCASSWGEQFFGPGTRLTVL.

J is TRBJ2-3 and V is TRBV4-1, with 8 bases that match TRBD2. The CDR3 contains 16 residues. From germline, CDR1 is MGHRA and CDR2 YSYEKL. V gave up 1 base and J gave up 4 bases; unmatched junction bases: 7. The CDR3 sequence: CASSQGYGREADTQYF. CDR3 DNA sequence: TGCGCCAGCAGCCAAGGATACGGGAGGGAGGCAGATACGCAGTATTTT.

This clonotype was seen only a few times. The CDR3 reads CASSELGQGAYNEQFF. The CDR3 DNA reads as TGCGCCAGCAGCGAACTGGGACAGGGGGCTTACAATGAGCAGTTCTTC. The chain employs TRBV5-1 and TRBJ2-1; 12 bases are shared with TRBD1. J was trimmed by 4 bases and V by 4 bases; bases with no gene match: 6. CDR3 length: 16 amino acids. Germline CDR1 and CDR2: SGHRS and YFSETQ.

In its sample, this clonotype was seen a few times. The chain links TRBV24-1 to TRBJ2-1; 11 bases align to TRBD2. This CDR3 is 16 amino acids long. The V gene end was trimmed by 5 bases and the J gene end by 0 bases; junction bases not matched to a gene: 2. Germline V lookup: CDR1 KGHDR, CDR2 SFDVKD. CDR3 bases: TGTGCCACCAGTGTCACTAGCGGGAGCTCCTACAATGAGCAGTTCTTC. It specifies CATSVTSGSSYNEQFF.

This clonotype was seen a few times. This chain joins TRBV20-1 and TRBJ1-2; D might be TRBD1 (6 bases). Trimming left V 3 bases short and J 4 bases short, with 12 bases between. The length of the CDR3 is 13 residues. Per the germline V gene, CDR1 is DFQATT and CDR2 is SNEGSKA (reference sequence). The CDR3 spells CSASGQFFYGYTF. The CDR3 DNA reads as TGCAGTGCTAGTGGACAGTTCTTCTATGGCTACACCTTC.

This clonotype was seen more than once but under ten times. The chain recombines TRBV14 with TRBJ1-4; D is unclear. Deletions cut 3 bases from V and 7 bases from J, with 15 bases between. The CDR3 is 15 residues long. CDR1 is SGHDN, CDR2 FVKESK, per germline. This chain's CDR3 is CASSHTSGPLEKLFF. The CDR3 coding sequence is TGTGCCAGCAGCCATACCTCCGGGCCACTTGAAAAACTGTTTTTT. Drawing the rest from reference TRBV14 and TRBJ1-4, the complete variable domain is EAGVTQFPSHSVIEKGQTVTLRCDPISGHDNLYWYRRVMGKEIKFLLHFVKESKQDESGMPNNRFLAERTGGTYSTLKVQPAELEDSGVYFCASSHTSGPLEKLFFGSGTQLSVL.

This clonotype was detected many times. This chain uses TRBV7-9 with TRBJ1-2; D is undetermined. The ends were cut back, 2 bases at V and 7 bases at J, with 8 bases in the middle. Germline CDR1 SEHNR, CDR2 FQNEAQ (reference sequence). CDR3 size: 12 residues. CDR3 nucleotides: TGTGCCAGCAGCTTACCTGCAATTGGCTACACCTTC. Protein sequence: CASSLPAIGYTF.

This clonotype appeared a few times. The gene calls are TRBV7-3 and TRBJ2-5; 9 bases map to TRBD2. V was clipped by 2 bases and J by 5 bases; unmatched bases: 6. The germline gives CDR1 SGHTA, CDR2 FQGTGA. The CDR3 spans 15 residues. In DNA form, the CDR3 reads TGTGCCAGCAGCTTATCGGGACTAGCCCAGGAGACCCAGTACTTC. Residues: CASSLSGLAQETQYF. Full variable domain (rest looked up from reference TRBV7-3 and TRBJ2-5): GAGVSQTPSNKVTEKGKYVELRCDPISGHTALYWYRQSLGQGPEFLIYFQGTGAADDSGLPNDRFFAVRPEGSVSTLKIQRTERGDSAVYLCASSLSGLAQETQYFGPGTRLLVL.

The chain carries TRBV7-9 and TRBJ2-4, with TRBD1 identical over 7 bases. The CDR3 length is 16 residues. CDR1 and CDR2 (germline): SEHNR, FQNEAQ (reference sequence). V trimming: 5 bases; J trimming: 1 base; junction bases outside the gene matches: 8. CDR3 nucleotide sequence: TGTGCCAGCAGCCTAGGGACAGCTGGGGCCAAAAACATTCAGTACTTC. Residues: CASSLGTAGAKNIQYF.

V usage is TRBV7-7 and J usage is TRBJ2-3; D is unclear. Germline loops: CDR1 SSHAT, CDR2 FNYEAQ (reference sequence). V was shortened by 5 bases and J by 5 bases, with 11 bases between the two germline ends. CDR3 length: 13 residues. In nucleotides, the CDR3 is TGTGCCAGCAGCCTCCGTATTAGAGATACGCAGTATTTT. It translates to CASSLRIRDTQYF.

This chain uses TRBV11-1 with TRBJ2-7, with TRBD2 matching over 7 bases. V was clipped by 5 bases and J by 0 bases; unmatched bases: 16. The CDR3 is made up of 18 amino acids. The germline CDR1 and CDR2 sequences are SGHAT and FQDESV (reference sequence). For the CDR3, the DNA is TGTGCCAGCAGCCCCAGGGAACTTCGGGAGCGGGACTCCTACGAGCAGTACTTC. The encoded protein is CASSPRELRERDSYEQYF. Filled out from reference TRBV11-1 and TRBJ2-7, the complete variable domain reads EAEVAQSPRYKITEKSQAVAFWCDPISGHATLYWYRQILGQGPELLVQFQDESVVDDSQLPKDRFSAERLKGVDSTLKIQPAELGDSAMYLCASSPRELRERDSYEQYFGPGTRLTVT.

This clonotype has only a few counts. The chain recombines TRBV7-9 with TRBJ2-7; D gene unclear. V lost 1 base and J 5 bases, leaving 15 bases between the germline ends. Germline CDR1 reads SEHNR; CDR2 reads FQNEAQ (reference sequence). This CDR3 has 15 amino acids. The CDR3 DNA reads TGTGCCAGCAGCTTAGAGGGTTGGGCGGTGGACGAGCAGTACGTC. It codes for CASSLEGWAVDEQYV.

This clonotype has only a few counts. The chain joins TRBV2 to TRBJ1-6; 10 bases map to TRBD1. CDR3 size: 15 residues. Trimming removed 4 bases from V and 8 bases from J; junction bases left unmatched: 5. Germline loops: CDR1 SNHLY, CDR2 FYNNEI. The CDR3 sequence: CASSGRTGGDSPLHF. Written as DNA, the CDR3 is TGTGCCAGCAGTGGGCGGACAGGGGGTGATTCACCCCTCCACTTT.

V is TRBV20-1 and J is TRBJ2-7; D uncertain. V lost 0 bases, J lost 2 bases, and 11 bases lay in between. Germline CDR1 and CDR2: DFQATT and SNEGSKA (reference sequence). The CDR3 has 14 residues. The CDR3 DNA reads TGCAGTGCTAGAGAGAGCGCGGCCCCCTACGAGCAGTACGTC. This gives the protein CSARESAAPYEQYV.

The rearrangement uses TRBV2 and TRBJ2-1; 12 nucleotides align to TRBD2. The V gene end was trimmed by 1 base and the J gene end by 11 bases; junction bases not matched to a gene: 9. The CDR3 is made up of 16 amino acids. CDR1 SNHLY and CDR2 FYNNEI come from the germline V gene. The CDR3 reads CASSEEGLAGGNKQFF. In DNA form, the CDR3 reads TGTGCCAGCAGTGAAGAGGGGCTAGCGGGAGGGAATAAGCAGTTCTTC.

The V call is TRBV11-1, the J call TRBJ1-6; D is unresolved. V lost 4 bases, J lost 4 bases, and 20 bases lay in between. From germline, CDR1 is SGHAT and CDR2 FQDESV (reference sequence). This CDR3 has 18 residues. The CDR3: CASSSSPLAGSYNSPLHF. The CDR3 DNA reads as TGTGCCAGCAGCTCATCTCCTTTGGCCGGCTCATATAATTCACCCCTCCACTTT.

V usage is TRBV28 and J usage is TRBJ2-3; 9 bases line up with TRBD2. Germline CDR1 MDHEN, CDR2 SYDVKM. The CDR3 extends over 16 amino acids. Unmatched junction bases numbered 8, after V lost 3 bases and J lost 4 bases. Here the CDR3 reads CASSFPSGEAADTQYF. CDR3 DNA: TGTGCCAGCAGTTTCCCTAGCGGGGAGGCCGCAGATACGCAGTATTTT.

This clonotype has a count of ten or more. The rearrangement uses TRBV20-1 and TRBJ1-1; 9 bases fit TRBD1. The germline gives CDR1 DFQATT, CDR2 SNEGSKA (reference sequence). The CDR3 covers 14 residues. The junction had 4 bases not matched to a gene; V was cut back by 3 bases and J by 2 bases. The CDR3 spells CSARGTGLNTEAFF. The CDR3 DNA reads TGCAGTGCTAGGGGGACAGGGTTAAACACTGAAGCTTTCTTT.